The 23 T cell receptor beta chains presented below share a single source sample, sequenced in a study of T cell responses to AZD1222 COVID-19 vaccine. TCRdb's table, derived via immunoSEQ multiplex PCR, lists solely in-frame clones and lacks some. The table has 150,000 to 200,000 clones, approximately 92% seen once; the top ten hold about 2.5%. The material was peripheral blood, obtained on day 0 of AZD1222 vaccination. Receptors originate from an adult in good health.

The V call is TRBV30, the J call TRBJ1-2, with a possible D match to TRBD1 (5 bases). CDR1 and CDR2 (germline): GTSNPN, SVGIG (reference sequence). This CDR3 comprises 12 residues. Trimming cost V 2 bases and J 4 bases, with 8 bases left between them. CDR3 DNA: TGTGCCTGGAGTCAAGGGGTCTATGGCTACACCTTC. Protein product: CAWSQGVYGYTF. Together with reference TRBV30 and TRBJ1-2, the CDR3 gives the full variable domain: SQTIHQWPATLVQPVGSPLSLECTVEGTSNPNLYWYRQAAGRGLQLLFYSVGIGQISSEVPQNLSASRPQDRQFILSSKKLLLSDSGFYLCAWSQGVYGYTFGSGTRLTVV.

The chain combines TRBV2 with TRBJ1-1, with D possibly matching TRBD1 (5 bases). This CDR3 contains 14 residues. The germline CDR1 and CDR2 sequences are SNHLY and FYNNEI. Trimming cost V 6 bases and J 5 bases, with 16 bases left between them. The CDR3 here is CASSQQAAGTEAFF. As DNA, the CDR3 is TGTGCCAGCAGCCAACAGGCGGCGGGGACTGAAGCTTTCTTT. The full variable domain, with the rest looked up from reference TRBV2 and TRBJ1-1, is EPEVTQTPSHQVTQMGQEVILRCVPISNHLYFYWYRQILGQKVEFLVSFYNNEISEKSEIFDDQFSVERPDGSNFTLKIRSTKLEDSAMYFCASSQQAAGTEAFFGQGTRLTVV.

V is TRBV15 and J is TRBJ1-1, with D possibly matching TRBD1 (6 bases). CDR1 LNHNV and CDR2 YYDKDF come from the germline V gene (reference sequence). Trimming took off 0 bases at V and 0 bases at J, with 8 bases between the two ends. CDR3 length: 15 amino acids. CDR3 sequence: CATSRETGLNTEAFF. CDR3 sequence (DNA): TGTGCCACCAGCAGAGAAACAGGGCTGAACACTGAAGCTTTCTTT.

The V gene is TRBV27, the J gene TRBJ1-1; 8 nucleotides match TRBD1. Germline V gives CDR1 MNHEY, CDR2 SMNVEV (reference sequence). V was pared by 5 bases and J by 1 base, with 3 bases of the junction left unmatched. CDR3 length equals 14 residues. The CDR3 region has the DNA TGTGCCAGCAGTGTGGGGACAGGGAACACTGAAGCTTTCTTT. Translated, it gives CASSVGTGNTEAFF.

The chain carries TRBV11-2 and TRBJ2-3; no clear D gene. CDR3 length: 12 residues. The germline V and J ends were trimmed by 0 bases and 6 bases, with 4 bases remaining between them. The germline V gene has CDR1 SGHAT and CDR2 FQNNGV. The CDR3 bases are TGTGCCAGCAGCTTAGAGTGGGATACGCAGTATTTT. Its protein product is CASSLEWDTQYF.

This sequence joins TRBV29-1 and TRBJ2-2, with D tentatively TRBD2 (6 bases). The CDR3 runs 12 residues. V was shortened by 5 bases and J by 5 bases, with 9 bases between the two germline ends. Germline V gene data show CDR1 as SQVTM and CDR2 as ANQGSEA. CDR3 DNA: TGCAGCGTTCATGCGGGGACCGGGGAGCTGTTTTTT. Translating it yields CSVHAGTGELFF.

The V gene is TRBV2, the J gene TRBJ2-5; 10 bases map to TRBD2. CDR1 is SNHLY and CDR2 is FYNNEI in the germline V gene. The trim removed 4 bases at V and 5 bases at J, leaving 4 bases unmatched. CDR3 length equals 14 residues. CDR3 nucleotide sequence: TGTGCCAGCAGTGCCAGCGGGGGGGCCGAGACCCAGTACTTC. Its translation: CASSASGGAETQYF.

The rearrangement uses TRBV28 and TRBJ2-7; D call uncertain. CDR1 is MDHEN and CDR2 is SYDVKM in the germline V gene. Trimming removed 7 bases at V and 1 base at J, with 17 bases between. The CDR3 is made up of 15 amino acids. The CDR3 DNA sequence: TGTGCCAGCACCCCTGGATATCGCCCTTCCTACGAGCAGTACTTC. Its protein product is CASTPGYRPSYEQYF.

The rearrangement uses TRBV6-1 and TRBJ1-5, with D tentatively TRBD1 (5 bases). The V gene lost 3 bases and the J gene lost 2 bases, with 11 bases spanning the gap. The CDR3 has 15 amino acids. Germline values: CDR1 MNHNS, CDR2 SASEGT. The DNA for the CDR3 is TGTGCCAGCAGTGACACCCAGGGACGCAATCAGCCCCAGCATTTT. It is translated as CASSDTQGRNQPQHF.

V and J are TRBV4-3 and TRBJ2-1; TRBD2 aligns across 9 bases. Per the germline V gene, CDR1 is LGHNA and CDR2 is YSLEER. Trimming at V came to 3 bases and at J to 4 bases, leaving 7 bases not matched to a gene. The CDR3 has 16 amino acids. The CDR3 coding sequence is TGCGCCAGCAGCCACACCAGCGGGGGGAGGTACAATGAGCAGTTCTTC. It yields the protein CASSHTSGGRYNEQFF.

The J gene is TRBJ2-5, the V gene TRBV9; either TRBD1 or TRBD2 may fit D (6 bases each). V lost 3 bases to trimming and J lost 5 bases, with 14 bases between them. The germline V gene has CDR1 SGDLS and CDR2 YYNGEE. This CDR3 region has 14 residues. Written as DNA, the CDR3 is TGTGCCAGCAGCGCCGCGGGACACTCGGAGACCCAGTACTTC. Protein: CASSAAGHSETQYF.

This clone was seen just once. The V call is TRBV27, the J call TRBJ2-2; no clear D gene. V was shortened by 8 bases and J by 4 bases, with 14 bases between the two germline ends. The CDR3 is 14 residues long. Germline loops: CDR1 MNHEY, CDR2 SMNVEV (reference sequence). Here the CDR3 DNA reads TGTGCCAGCGGCAAGTCCGGCGTCACCGGGGAGCTGTTTTTT. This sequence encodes CASGKSGVTGELFF.

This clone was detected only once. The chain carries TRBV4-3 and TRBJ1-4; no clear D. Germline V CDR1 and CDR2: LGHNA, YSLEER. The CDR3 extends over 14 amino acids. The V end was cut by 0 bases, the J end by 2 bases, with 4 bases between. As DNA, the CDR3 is TGCGCCAGCAGCCAAGACAGGACTAATGAAAAACTGTTTTTT. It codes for CASSQDRTNEKLFF.

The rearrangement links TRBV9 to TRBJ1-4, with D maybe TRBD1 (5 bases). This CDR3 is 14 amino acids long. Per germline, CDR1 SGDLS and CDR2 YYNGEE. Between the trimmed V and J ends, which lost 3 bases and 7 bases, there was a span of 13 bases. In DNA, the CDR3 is TGTGCCAGCAGCGGCAGGGATCGCGGTGAAAAACTGTTTTTT. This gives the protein CASSGRDRGEKLFF.

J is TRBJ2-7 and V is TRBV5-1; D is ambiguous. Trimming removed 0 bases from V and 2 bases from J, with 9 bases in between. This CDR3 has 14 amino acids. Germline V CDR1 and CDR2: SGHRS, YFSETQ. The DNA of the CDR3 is TGCGCCAGCAGCTTGGCGGGCAGACCCTACGAGCAGTACTTC. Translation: CASSLAGRPYEQYF.

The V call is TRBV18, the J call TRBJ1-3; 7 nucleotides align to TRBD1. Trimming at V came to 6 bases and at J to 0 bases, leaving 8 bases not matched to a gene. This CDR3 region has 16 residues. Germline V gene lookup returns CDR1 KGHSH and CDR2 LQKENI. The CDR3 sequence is CASSPGGTASGNTIYF. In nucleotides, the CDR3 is TGTGCCAGCTCCCCTGGTGGGACAGCCTCTGGAAACACCATATATTTT.

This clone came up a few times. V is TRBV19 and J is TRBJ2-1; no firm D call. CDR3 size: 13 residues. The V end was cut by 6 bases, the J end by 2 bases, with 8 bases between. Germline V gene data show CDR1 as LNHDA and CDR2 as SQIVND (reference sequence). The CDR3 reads CASSKDAYNEQFF. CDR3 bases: TGTGCCAGTAGCAAAGACGCCTACAATGAGCAGTTCTTC.

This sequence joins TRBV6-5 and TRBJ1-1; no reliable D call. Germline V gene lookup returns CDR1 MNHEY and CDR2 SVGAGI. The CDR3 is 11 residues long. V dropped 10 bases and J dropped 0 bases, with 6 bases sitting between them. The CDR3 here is CATLMNTEAFF. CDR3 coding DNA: TGTGCCACACTAATGAACACTGAAGCTTTCTTT.

The CDR3 DNA is TGTGCCAGCAGCTTAGATGAACACAGGGCAGATACGCAGTATTTT. It is translated as CASSLDEHRADTQYF. This sequence joins TRBV11-3 and TRBJ2-3; tentatively, D is TRBD1 (6 bases). Trimming took 0 bases from V and 4 from J, leaving 11 bases between them. This CDR3 comprises 15 residues. In germline, CDR1 is SGHNT, CDR2 YENEEA.

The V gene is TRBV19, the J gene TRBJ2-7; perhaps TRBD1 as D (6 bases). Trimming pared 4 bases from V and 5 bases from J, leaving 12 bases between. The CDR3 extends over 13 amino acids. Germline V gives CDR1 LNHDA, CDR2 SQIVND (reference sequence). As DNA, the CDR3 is TGTGCCAGTAGTACACAGGGACGGGACGAGCAGTACTTC. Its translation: CASSTQGRDEQYF.

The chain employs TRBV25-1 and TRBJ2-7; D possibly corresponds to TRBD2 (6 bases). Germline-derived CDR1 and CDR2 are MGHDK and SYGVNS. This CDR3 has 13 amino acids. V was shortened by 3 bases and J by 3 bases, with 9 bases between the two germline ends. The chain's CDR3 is CASSEGSGYEQYF. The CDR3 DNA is TGTGCCAGCAGTGAGGGTAGCGGCTACGAGCAGTACTTC.

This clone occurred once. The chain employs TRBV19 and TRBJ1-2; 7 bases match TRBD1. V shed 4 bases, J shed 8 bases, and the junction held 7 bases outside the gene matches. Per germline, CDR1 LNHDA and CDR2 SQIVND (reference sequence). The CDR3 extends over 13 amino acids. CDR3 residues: CASSTDRVGGYTF. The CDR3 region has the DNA TGTGCCAGTAGTACCGACAGGGTAGGCGGCTACACCTTC.

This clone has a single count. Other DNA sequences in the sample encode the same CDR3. The CDR3 region has the DNA TGTGCCAGCACCCCCGGATTAGCAGGAGGAGCCTACGAGCAGTACTTC. Translated, it gives CASTPGLAGGAYEQYF. V gene TRBV28 combines with J gene TRBJ2-7; TRBD2 is a possible D gene (5 bases). Germline lookup yields CDR1 MDHEN and CDR2 SYDVKM. The CDR3 covers 16 residues. V lost 7 bases and J 2 bases, leaving 21 bases between the germline ends.